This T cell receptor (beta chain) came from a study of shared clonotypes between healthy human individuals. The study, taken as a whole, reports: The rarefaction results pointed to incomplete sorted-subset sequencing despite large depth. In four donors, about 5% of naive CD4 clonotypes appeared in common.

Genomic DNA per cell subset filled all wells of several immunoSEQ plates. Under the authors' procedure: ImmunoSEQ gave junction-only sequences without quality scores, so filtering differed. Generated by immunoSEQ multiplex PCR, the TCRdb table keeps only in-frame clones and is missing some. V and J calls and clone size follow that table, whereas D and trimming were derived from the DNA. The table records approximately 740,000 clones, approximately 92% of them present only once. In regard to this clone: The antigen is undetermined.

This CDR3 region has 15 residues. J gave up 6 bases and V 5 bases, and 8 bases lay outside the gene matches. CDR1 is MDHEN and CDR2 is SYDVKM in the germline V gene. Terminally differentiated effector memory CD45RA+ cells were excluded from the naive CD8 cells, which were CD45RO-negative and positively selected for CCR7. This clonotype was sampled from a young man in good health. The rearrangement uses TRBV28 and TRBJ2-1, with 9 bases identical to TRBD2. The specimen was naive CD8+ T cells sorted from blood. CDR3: CASSGGTSIANEQFF. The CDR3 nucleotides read TGTGCCAGCAGTGGCGGGACTAGCATTGCCAATGAGCAGTTCTTC.